The 25 T cell receptor beta chains reported below all come from one sample, sequenced in a study of T cell responses to AZD1222 COVID-19 vaccine. Assay: immunoSEQ multiplex PCR; the TCRdb copy retains only in-frame clones and omits some. The sample includes fewer than 120,000 clones, about nine tenths seen only once; the top ten take over 1.5%. The material was peripheral blood, obtained on day 0 of AZD1222 vaccination. Every receptor here comes from an adult in good health.

The rearrangement uses TRBV19 and TRBJ1-5, with 7 bases matching TRBD1. CDR1 is LNHDA and CDR2 is SQIVND in the germline V gene (reference sequence). The CDR3 covers 13 residues. V trimming: 5 bases; J trimming: 6 bases; junction bases outside the gene matches: 4. In nucleotides, the CDR3 is TGTGCCAGTAGTGGGCAGGGGGTTCAGCCCCAGCATTTT. Its translation: CASSGQGVQPQHF.

The chain has TRBV30 and TRBJ2-7, with 7 bases fitting TRBD2. Germline assignment: CDR1 GTSNPN and CDR2 SVGIG (reference sequence). This CDR3 is 14 amino acids long. J lost 0 bases, V lost 0 bases, and 2 bases had no gene match. DNA for the CDR3: TGTGCCTGGAGTGTTAGCGGGCCCTCCTACGAGCAGTACTTC. Its protein is CAWSVSGPSYEQYF.

The CDR3 loop is CASSPQGLAGRNSYEQYF. CDR3 nucleotides: TGTGCCAGCTCACCACAGGGACTAGCGGGAAGAAACTCCTACGAGCAGTACTTC. The V call is TRBV18, the J call TRBJ2-7; 13 nucleotides align to TRBD2. The V gene end was trimmed by 1 base and the J gene end by 0 bases; junction bases not matched to a gene: 6. The CDR3 has 18 amino acids. Germline V lookup: CDR1 KGHSH, CDR2 LQKENI.

This clone was recorded a few times. V and J are TRBV5-1 and TRBJ1-1, with 7 bases aligning to TRBD1. The V segment lost 4 bases and the J segment 1 base; nucleotides outside the gene matches: 10. The CDR3 has 16 amino acids. Germline CDR1 SGHRS, CDR2 YFSETQ. The CDR3 sequence is CASSLIPGTANTEAFF. DNA for the CDR3: TGCGCCAGCAGCCTCATTCCCGGGACAGCGAACACTGAAGCTTTCTTT.

The CDR3: CASSPTAETQYF. DNA for the CDR3: TGTGCCAGCAGCCCCACAGCAGAGACCCAGTACTTC. The chain combines TRBV7-9 with TRBJ2-5; D not certain. Germline V gene data show CDR1 as SEHNR and CDR2 as FQNEAQ (reference sequence). V was trimmed by 5 bases and J by 4 bases, leaving 8 bases between them. This CDR3 has 12 amino acids.

The chain is built from TRBV4-1 and TRBJ2-1; D might be TRBD1 (5 bases). V dropped 4 bases and J dropped 4 bases, with 11 bases sitting between them. Germline values: CDR1 MGHRA, CDR2 YSYEKL. The CDR3 covers 14 residues. The CDR3 loop reads CASSPITGYNEQFF. The CDR3, as DNA: TGCGCCAGCAGCCCCATTACAGGATACAATGAGCAGTTCTTC.

The V call is TRBV19, the J call TRBJ2-7; D may be TRBD2 (6 bases). This CDR3 region has 16 residues. Germline V gives CDR1 LNHDA, CDR2 SQIVND (reference sequence). Trimming took off 9 bases at V and 5 bases at J, with 26 bases between the two ends. The CDR3 region is CASRPHVSGASDEQYF. Written as DNA, the CDR3 is TGTGCCAGCAGACCCCATGTCTCGGGAGCGAGCGACGAGCAGTACTTC.

This sequence joins TRBV27 and TRBJ1-1, with 12 bases aligning to TRBD1. The CDR3 runs to 16 residues. Germline lookup yields CDR1 MNHEY and CDR2 SMNVEV (reference sequence). Germline trimming cut 4 bases from V and 4 bases from J; bases unmatched to any gene: 7. The CDR3 DNA reads TGTGCCAGCAGTTCCCCCGGGACAGGGGGCATCACTGAAGCTTTCTTT. Amino acids: CASSSPGTGGITEAFF.

The rearrangement joins TRBV12-5 to TRBJ1-5; 10 bases agree with TRBD1. CDR3 length equals 16 residues. Germline CDR1 reads LGHNT; CDR2 reads FRNRAP. Trimming took 4 bases from V and 2 from J; bases not matched to a gene: 5. CDR3 protein: CASGSGDRGRNQPQHF. The CDR3 DNA reads TGTGCTAGTGGTTCGGGGGACAGGGGTCGCAATCAGCCCCAGCATTTT.

This chain connects TRBV7-9 to TRBJ1-1; D is uncertain. Trimming cost V 5 bases and J 4 bases, with 8 bases left between them. Germline CDR1 is SEHNR and CDR2 is FQNEAQ (reference sequence). This CDR3 region has 12 residues. The CDR3 sequence: CASSLGVTEAFF. The CDR3 DNA sequence: TGTGCCAGCAGCCTCGGCGTCACTGAAGCTTTCTTT.

The J gene is TRBJ1-2, the V gene TRBV5-4, with D uncertain. This CDR3 contains 13 residues. Germline V gene data show CDR1 as SGHNT and CDR2 as YYREEE (reference sequence). V was clipped by 2 bases and J by 4 bases, with 9 bases between them. The CDR3: CASSFPAGYGYTF. The CDR3 coding sequence is TGTGCCAGCAGCTTCCCAGCGGGCTATGGCTACACCTTC. Full variable domain (rest looked up from reference TRBV5-4 and TRBJ1-2): ETGVTQSPTHLIKTRGQQVTLRCSSQSGHNTVSWYQQALGQGPQFIFQYYREEENGRGNFPPRFSGLQFPNYSSELNVNALELDDSALYLCASSFPAGYGYTFGSGTRLTVV.

The rearrangement links TRBV6-2 or TRBV6-3 to TRBJ2-1, with no clear D. Trimming took off 5 bases at V and 0 bases at J, with 14 bases between the two ends. The length of the CDR3 is 16 residues. Germline V gene data show CDR1 as MNHEY and CDR2 as SVGEGT. CDR3 amino acids: CASSPPIRSSYNEQFF. The DNA of the CDR3 is TGTGCCAGCAGTCCACCCATCAGGAGCTCCTACAATGAGCAGTTCTTC.

The chain has TRBV5-8 and TRBJ1-1; a weak D match, TRBD1 (5 bases). This CDR3 spans 17 amino acids. Germline CDR1 reads SGHTS; CDR2 reads YDEGEE. Trimming removed 3 bases from V and 1 base from J, with 19 bases in between. CDR3 sequence reads: CASSSLQVLWGNTEAFF. The CDR3 nucleotides read TGTGCCAGCAGCTCGTTACAGGTCCTCTGGGGGAACACTGAAGCTTTCTTT.

The J gene is TRBJ2-2, the V gene TRBV10-2, with 9 bases lining up with TRBD1. This CDR3 has 15 amino acids. CDR1 and CDR2 (germline): WSHSY, SAAADI. V shed 6 bases and J 3 bases; nucleotides not matched to a gene: 5. In DNA, the CDR3 is TGCGCCAGCAGGGGGACAGGGAAGGACACCGGGGAGCTGTTTTTT. It yields the protein CASRGTGKDTGELFF.

About this clone: At one end the junction does not follow the germline gene, possibly because of a read error. The chain joins TRBV7-8 to TRBJ2-7; a weak D match, TRBD2 (6 bases). The CDR3 runs to 15 residues. Germline-derived CDR1 and CDR2 are SGHVS and FQNEAQ. Written as DNA, the CDR3 is TGTGCCATCAGCCTGCAGGAGGAGGGGACCTACGAGCAGTACTTC. As protein: CAISLQEEGTYEQYF.

V gene TRBV19 combines with J gene TRBJ2-3; TRBD2 matches 9 bases. Trimming removed 0 bases from V and 4 bases from J; junction bases left unmatched: 5. CDR1 and CDR2 from the germline V gene are LNHDA and SQIVND (reference sequence). CDR3 size: 16 residues. CDR3 loop: CASSIDAGGPSDTQYF. The CDR3 region has the DNA TGTGCCAGTAGTATAGATGCGGGAGGGCCCTCAGATACGCAGTATTTT.

The rearrangement uses TRBV5-1 and TRBJ2-7; D perhaps matches TRBD1 (6 bases). From germline, CDR1 is SGHRS and CDR2 YFSETQ. With 5 bases removed from V and 1 base from J, the gap between germline ends came to 7 bases. The CDR3 runs 12 residues. CDR3 in amino acids: CASSGQSYEQYF. For the CDR3, the DNA is TGCGCCAGCAGTGGACAGTCCTACGAGCAGTACTTC. Drawing the rest from reference TRBV5-1 and TRBJ2-7, the complete variable domain is KAGVTQTPRYLIKTRGQQVTLSCSPISGHRSVSWYQQTPGQGLQFLFEYFSETQRNKGNFPGRFSGRQFSNSRSEMNVSTLELGDSALYLCASSGQSYEQYFGPGTRLTVT.

The chain joins TRBV6-6 to TRBJ1-2; D unclear. V was trimmed by 6 bases and J by 3 bases, leaving 14 bases between them. The germline CDR1 and CDR2 sequences are MNHNY and SVGAGI (reference sequence). The CDR3 loop spans 14 amino acids. CDR3 amino acids: CASSRTRGDYGYTF. CDR3 nucleotide sequence: TGTGCCAGCAGCCGGACCCGGGGAGACTATGGCTACACCTTC.

The rearrangement uses TRBV7-9 and TRBJ1-6, with TRBD1 matching 9 bases. The CDR3 contains 16 residues. CDR1 is SEHNR, CDR2 FQNEAQ, per germline (reference sequence). The ends lost 5 bases at V and 4 bases at J; junction bases unmatched: 6. The CDR3 DNA sequence: TGTGCCAGCAGCCCGGACAGGGGCCCATATAATTCACCCCTCCACTTT. As protein: CASSPDRGPYNSPLHF.

This sequence joins TRBV5-1 and TRBJ1-2; 8 bases agree with TRBD1. This CDR3 is built from 14 residues. Germline values: CDR1 SGHRS, CDR2 YFSETQ. V lost 2 bases to trimming and J lost 8 bases; unmatched junction nucleotides: 8. CDR3 in amino acids: CASSFGQGAEGYTF. The CDR3, as DNA: TGCGCCAGCAGCTTCGGGCAGGGGGCTGAAGGCTACACCTTC.

The chain has TRBV11-2 and TRBJ2-3, with 8 positions matching TRBD1. V shed 4 bases and J 1 base; nucleotides not matched to a gene: 4. This CDR3 has 15 residues. In germline, CDR1 is SGHAT, CDR2 FQNNGV. Here the CDR3 reads CASSSWTGRTDTQYF. CDR3 nucleotide sequence: TGTGCCAGCAGCTCTTGGACAGGGCGCACAGATACGCAGTATTTT.

About this clone itself: Other DNA sequences in the sample encode the same CDR3. This chain joins TRBV15 and TRBJ1-5, with D uncertain. Trimming removed 5 bases at V and 2 bases at J, with 4 bases between. CDR1 is LNHNV, CDR2 YYDKDF, per germline (reference sequence). The CDR3 is 12 amino acids. The CDR3 region has the DNA TGTGCCACCAGCGGAGGCAATCAGCCCCAGCATTTT. It is translated as CATSGGNQPQHF.

This sequence joins TRBV7-8 and TRBJ2-3; a weak D match, TRBD2 (6 bases). This CDR3 has 15 amino acids. V shed 3 bases and J shed 2 bases, with 12 bases lying between them. Germline CDR1 reads SGHVS; CDR2 reads FQNEAQ. CDR3 in DNA: TGTGCCAGCAGCTTCAGAACTAGCCCCACAGATACGCAGTATTTT. This sequence encodes CASSFRTSPTDTQYF.

The V and J genes are TRBV19 and TRBJ1-5; possible D gene TRBD1, 5 bases. The V and J ends lost 11 bases and 6 bases respectively, with 17 bases between them. CDR1 is LNHDA, CDR2 SQIVND, per germline (reference sequence). This CDR3 has 13 amino acids. CDR3 sequence reads: CASQTLGGQPQHF. CDR3 DNA: TGTGCCTCACAGACACTCGGGGGTCAGCCCCAGCATTTT.

The genes are TRBV29-1 and TRBJ2-7; D gene uncertain. The V gene lost 6 bases and the J gene lost 3 bases, with 9 bases spanning the gap. The CDR3 runs to 11 residues. Germline lookup yields CDR1 SQVTM and CDR2 ANQGSEA. The CDR3 loop reads CSVGEVYEQYF. Here the CDR3 DNA reads TGCAGCGTGGGTGAGGTCTACGAGCAGTACTTC.